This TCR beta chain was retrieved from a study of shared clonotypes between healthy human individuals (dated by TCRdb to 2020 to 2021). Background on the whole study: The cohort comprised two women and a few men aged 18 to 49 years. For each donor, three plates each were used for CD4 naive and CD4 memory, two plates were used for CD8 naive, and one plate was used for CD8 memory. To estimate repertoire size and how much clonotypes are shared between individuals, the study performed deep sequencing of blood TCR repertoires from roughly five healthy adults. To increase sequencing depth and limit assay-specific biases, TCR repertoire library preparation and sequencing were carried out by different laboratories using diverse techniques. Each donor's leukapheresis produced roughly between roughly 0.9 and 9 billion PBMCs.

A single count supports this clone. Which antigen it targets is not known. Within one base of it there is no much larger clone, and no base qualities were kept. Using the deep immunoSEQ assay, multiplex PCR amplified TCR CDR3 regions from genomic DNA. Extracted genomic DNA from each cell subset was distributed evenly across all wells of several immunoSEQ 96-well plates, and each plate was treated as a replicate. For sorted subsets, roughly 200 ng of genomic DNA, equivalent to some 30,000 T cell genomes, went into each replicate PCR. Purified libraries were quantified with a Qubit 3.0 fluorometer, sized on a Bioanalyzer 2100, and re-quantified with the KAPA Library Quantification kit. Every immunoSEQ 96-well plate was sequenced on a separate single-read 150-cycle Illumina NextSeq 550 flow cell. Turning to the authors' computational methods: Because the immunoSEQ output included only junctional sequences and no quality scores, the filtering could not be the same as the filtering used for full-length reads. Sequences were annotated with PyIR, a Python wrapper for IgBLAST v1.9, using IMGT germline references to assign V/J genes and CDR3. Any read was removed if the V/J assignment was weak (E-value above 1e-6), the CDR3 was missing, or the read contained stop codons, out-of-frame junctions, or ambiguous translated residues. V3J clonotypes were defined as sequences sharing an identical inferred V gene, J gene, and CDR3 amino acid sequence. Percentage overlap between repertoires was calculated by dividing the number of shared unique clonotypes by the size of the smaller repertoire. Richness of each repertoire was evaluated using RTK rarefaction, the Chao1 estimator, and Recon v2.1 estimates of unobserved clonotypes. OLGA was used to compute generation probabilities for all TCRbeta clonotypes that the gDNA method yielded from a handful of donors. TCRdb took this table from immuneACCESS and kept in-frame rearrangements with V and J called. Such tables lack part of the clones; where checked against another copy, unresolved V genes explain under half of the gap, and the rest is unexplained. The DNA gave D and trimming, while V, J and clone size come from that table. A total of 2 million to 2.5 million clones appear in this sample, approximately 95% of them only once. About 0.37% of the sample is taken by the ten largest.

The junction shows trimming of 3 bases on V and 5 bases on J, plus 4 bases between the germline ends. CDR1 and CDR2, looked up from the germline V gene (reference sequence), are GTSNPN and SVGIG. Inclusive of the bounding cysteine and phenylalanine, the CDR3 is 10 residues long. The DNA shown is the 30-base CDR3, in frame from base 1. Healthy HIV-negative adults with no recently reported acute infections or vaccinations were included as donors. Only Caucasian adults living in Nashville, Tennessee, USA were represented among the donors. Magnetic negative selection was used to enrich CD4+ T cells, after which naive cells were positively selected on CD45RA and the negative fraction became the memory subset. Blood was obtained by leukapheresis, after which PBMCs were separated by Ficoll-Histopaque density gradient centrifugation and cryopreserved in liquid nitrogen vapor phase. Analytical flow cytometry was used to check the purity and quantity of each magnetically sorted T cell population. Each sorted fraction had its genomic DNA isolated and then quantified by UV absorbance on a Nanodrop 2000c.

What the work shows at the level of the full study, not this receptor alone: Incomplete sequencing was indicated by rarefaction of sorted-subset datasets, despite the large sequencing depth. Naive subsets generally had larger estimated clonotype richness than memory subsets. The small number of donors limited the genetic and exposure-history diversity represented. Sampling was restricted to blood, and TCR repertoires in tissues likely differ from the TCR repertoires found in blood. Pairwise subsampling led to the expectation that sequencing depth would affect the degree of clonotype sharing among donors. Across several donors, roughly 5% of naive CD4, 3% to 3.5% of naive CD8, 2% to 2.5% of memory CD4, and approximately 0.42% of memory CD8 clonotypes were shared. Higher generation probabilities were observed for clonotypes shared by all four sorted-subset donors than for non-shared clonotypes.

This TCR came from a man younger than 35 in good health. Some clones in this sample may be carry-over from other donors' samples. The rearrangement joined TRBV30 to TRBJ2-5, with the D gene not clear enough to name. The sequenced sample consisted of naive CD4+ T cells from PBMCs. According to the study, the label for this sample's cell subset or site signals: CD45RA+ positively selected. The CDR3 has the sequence CAWSLETQYF. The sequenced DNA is TGTGCCTGGAGCCTGGAGACCCAGTACTTC.